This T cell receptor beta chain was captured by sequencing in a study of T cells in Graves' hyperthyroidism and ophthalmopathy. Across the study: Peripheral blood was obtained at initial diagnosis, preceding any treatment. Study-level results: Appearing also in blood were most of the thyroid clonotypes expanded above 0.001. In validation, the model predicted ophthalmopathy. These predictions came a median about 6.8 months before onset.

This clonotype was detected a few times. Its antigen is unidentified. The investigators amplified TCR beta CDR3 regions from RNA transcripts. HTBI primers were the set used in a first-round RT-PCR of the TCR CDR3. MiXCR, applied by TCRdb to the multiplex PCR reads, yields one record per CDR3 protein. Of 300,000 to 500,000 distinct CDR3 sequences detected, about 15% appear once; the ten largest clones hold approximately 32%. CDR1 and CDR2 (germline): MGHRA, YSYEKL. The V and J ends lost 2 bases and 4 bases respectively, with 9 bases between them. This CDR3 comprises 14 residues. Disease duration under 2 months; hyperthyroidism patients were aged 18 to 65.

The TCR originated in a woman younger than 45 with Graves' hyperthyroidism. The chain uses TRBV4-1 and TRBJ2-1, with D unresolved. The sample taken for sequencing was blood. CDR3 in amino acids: CASSQSHSYNEQFF. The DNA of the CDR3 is TGCGCCAGCAGCCAATCGCACTCGTACAATGAGCAGTTCTTC.